The text below deals with one T cell receptor (beta chain). The antigen is not known. The V gene's germline CDR1 is SGHNT and CDR2 YYREEE (reference sequence). The V end lost 1 base, the J end lost 1 base, and 13 bases lay between the germline ends. The CDR3 spans 16 residues. This specimen belongs to a study of T-cell memory formation after mild COVID-19. TCRdb ran MiXCR on the 5' RACE reads and lists one entry per CDR3 protein. The sample has more than 350,000 distinct CDR3 sequences, around 21% seen once. Study observations and caveats: Contracting clones from day 15 to 85 had balanced CD4/CD8; later expanders favoured CD4+. Contracting CD4+ clones lay largely in CM and EM, with CD8+ ones residing in EMRA.

The chain employs TRBV5-4 and TRBJ2-3; TRBD2 might be the D (5 bases). The clonotype was recovered from an adult woman who had mild COVID-19 (a few samples of this study predate the infection). Cell type and time point are not known. Sample: PBMCs or a T cell subset sorted from them (not recorded which). CDR3 amino acids: CASSLRDLRGTDTQYF. CDR3 in DNA: TGTGCCAGCAGCTTGCGGGATCTTAGGGGCACAGATACGCAGTATTTT.